These 14 T cell receptor beta chains originate from one sample sequenced in a study of blood T cell repertoires in COVID-19 (dated by TCRdb to the early 2020s). Library prep was done by the immunoSEQ multiplex PCR assay. TCRdb's version of the immuneACCESS table is confined to in-frame rearrangements and falls short of the full clone set. An unresolved V gene accounts for under half of the shortfall where checked; the remainder is of unknown origin. The sample yields approximately 280,000 clones; 88% were counted once. The ten largest clones take up about 8.5% of the sample. Sequencing used peripheral blood. The receptors stem from a man between 18 and 29 years old with active or convalescent COVID-19.

This clone was picked up a small number of times. The chain has TRBV19 and TRBJ1-5; D is unresolved. The CDR3 has 19 residues. V was pared by 1 base and J by 5 bases, with 24 bases between. Germline V lookup: CDR1 LNHDA, CDR2 SQIVND (reference sequence). The CDR3 nucleotides are TGTGCCAGTAGTATAGTTTACCGGGGAGTAGGGATGAAGGATCAGCCCCAGCATTTT. Its protein is CASSIVYRGVGMKDQPQHF.

This clone appeared a single time. The chain recombines TRBV6-2 or TRBV6-3 with TRBJ2-3; the D is unclear. The CDR3 is made up of 12 amino acids. The V end was cut by 5 bases, the J end by 3 bases, with 6 bases between. Germline V gene data show CDR1 as MNHEY and CDR2 as SVGEGT. The CDR3 DNA reads TGTGCCAGCAGTACGACAACAGATACGCAGTATTTT. Protein sequence: CASSTTTDTQYF.

The chain couples TRBV9 to TRBJ1-6, with D possibly being TRBD1 (6 bases). The CDR3 spans 14 residues. Per germline, CDR1 SGDLS and CDR2 YYNGEE. V dropped 1 base and J dropped 8 bases, with 10 bases sitting between them. CDR3 loop: CASSVRRQDSPLHF. CDR3 bases: TGTGCCAGCAGCGTAAGGCGACAGGATTCACCCCTCCACTTT.

The DNA for the CDR3 is TGTGCCAGCAGCCTCGGACAGGGCCTTGAGCAGTACTTC. Its protein product is CASSLGQGLEQYF. V and J are TRBV7-9 and TRBJ2-7; 8 bases match TRBD1. Trimming cost V 5 bases and J 7 bases; bases outside gene matches: 7. Germline CDR1 and CDR2: SEHNR and FQNEAQ (reference sequence). The length of the CDR3 is 13 residues. The whole variable domain, filled in from reference TRBV7-9 and TRBJ2-7, reads DTGVSQNPRHKITKRGQNVTFRCDPISEHNRLYWYRQTLGQGPEFLTYFQNEAQLEKSRLLSDRFSAERPKGSFSTLEIQRTEQGDSAMYLCASSLGQGLEQYFGPGTRLTVT.

This chain links TRBV9 with TRBJ2-5; 12 bases fit TRBD1. After removal of 3 bases from V and 4 bases from J, the junction contained 7 bases not matched to a gene. The CDR3 sequence is 16 residues long. Germline V gives CDR1 SGDLS, CDR2 YYNGEE. CDR3 region: CASSAHGTGGTETQYF. In nucleotides, the CDR3 is TGTGCCAGCAGCGCCCACGGGACAGGGGGCACAGAGACCCAGTACTTC.

The DNA for the CDR3 is TGTGCCAGCAGCTTAAATACAGGGACCTATAATTCACCCCTCCACTTT. This translates into CASSLNTGTYNSPLHF. The rearrangement joins TRBV7-9 to TRBJ1-6, with D possibly TRBD1 on 6 matching bases. Germline V gene sequence: CDR1 SEHNR, CDR2 FQNEAQ (reference sequence). CDR3 size: 16 residues. V lost 2 bases and J lost 2, with 10 bases in between. Full variable domain (remainder filled in from reference TRBV7-9 and TRBJ1-6): DTGVSQNPRHKITKRGQNVTFRCDPISEHNRLYWYRQTLGQGPEFLTYFQNEAQLEKSRLLSDRFSAERPKGSFSTLEIQRTEQGDSAMYLCASSLNTGTYNSPLHFGNGTRLTVT.

The CDR3 DNA reads TGTGCCAGCAGCTTAGGCAGGGGGAGGTTTTTGGGTTCACCCCTCCACTTT. As protein: CASSLGRGRFLGSPLHF. This chain connects TRBV11-2 to TRBJ1-6, with TRBD1 matching over 7 bases. With V trimmed by 1 base and J by 9 bases, 12 bases remained unmatched. The CDR3 has 17 amino acids. Germline CDR1 SGHAT, CDR2 FQNNGV.

The rearrangement links TRBV6-6 to TRBJ2-2; 7 bases match TRBD1. The CDR3 covers 14 residues. Germline CDR1 reads MNHNY; CDR2 reads SVGAGI (reference sequence). Unmatched junction bases numbered 5, after V lost 6 bases and J lost 4 bases. As DNA, the CDR3 is TGTGCCAGCAGAAAGACAGGGACCACCGGGGAGCTGTTTTTT. Amino acids: CASRKTGTTGELFF.

The V and J genes are TRBV19 and TRBJ1-2; TRBD1 agrees at 7 bases. Trimming removed 11 bases from V and 4 bases from J; junction bases left unmatched: 7. This CDR3 region has 12 residues. Germline CDR1 is LNHDA and CDR2 is SQIVND (reference sequence). CDR3 coding DNA: TGTGCCGGGTCCCAGGGGGGCTATGGCTACACCTTC. It encodes CAGSQGGYGYTF.

The V and J genes are TRBV29-1 and TRBJ1-5; a weak D match, TRBD1 (6 bases). The CDR3 loop spans 16 amino acids. V was shortened by 4 bases and J by 3 bases, with 19 bases between the two germline ends. Germline V gene lookup returns CDR1 SQVTM and CDR2 ANQGSEA. CDR3 sequence reads: CSVVVSAGAINQPQHF. The CDR3 DNA reads TGCAGCGTTGTTGTATCTGCAGGGGCTATCAATCAGCCCCAGCATTTT.

The rearrangement joins TRBV19 to TRBJ2-7; D gene unclear. Trimming pared 3 bases from V and 2 bases from J, leaving 8 bases between. Per germline, CDR1 LNHDA and CDR2 SQIVND (reference sequence). This CDR3 contains 13 residues. CDR3 amino acids: CASSISSPYEQYF. For the CDR3, the DNA is TGTGCCAGTAGTATTAGCTCACCCTACGAGCAGTACTTC.

This clone was seen just once. The chain joins TRBV4-2 to TRBJ2-3; 11 nucleotides agree with TRBD2. CDR3 length equals 18 residues. Germline V gene lookup returns CDR1 LGHNA and CDR2 YNFKEQ. V lost 2 bases to trimming and J lost 4 bases; unmatched junction nucleotides: 11. The CDR3 bases are TGTGCCAGCAGCCAACCGGGGAATAGCGGGGGGGCGGCAGATACGCAGTATTTT. Its translation is CASSQPGNSGGAADTQYF.

The gene calls are TRBV6-5 and TRBJ2-2, with TRBD1 matching over 7 bases. V dropped 6 bases and J dropped 4; count of bases not matched to a gene: 5. This CDR3 is 14 amino acids long. CDR1 MNHEY and CDR2 SVGAGI come from the germline V gene. The CDR3 loop reads CASSLRDSTGELFF. Written as DNA, the CDR3 is TGTGCCAGCAGCCTCCGGGACAGCACCGGGGAGCTGTTTTTT.

The chain carries TRBV7-6 and TRBJ1-6, with D uncertain. The CDR3 extends over 16 amino acids. The germline V gene encodes CDR1 SGHVS and CDR2 FNYEAQ. V was pared by 5 bases and J by 2 bases, with 13 bases between. The CDR3 region is CASSLRGSAYNSPLHF. CDR3 sequence (DNA): TGTGCCAGCAGCCTCCGAGGAAGCGCCTATAATTCACCCCTCCACTTT.